The 15 T cell receptor beta chains listed next were all sequenced from one sample in a study of T cell changes during pregnancy in multiple sclerosis. Sequencing was performed with immunoSEQ multiplex PCR; in TCRdb, only in-frame clones are kept and a portion is missing. The sample shows tens of thousands of clones, 91% of them seen only once. This material consisted of CD8+ T cells from peripheral blood mononuclear cells, taken in the second trimester of pregnancy. Receptors originate from a female donor with multiple sclerosis, enrolled in a pregnancy study.

Here the CDR3 DNA reads TGTGCCAGCAGTGACTCAACGGGAGCCCCCTACAATGAGCAGTTCTTC. Translation gives CASSDSTGAPYNEQFF. V gene TRBV6-4 combines with J gene TRBJ2-1; TRBD2 is a possible D gene (6 bases). The CDR3 totals 16 residues. Germline loops: CDR1 MRHNA, CDR2 SNTAGT. V dropped 0 bases and J dropped 2 bases, with 11 bases sitting between them.

This CDR3 reads CASSLLPGGGYNEQFF. The CDR3 DNA sequence: TGTGCCAGCAGTTTACTCCCCGGGGGGGGTTACAATGAGCAGTTCTTC. The gene calls are TRBV27 and TRBJ2-1; 8 bases are a match to TRBD2. V gave up 2 bases and J gave up 4 bases; unmatched junction bases: 7. Germline assignment: CDR1 MNHEY and CDR2 SMNVEV (reference sequence). CDR3 length: 16 amino acids.

The chain uses TRBV5-4 and TRBJ2-1; tentative D call: TRBD1 (5 bases). Germline V lookup: CDR1 SGHNT, CDR2 YYREEE (reference sequence). The CDR3 covers 15 residues. Between the trimmed V and J ends, which lost 4 bases and 2 bases, there was a span of 13 bases. The CDR3 is CASSGGAGPYNEQFF. CDR3 DNA sequence: TGTGCCAGCAGCGGTGGGGCAGGGCCCTACAATGAGCAGTTCTTC.

This chain joins TRBV19 and TRBJ2-7; D not certain. CDR1 is LNHDA and CDR2 is SQIVND in the germline V gene (reference sequence). There are 12 residues in the CDR3. Trimming left V 8 bases short and J 0 bases short, with 8 bases between. The CDR3: CASRRYSYEQYF. CDR3 bases: TGTGCCAGTCGCAGGTACTCCTACGAGCAGTACTTC.

The rearrangement uses TRBV4-1 and TRBJ2-2; possible D gene TRBD2, 5 bases. Deletions cut 1 base from V and 7 bases from J, with 10 bases between. The length of the CDR3 is 14 residues. The germline V gene has CDR1 MGHRA and CDR2 YSYEKL. CDR3 in DNA: TGCGCCAGCAGCCAAGGGGCGGAGGTCGGGGAGCTGTTTTTT. This translates into CASSQGAEVGELFF.

This chain joins TRBV19 and TRBJ2-7; TRBD2 matches 10 bases. Per the germline V gene, CDR1 is LNHDA and CDR2 is SQIVND (reference sequence). V shed 4 bases and J 7 bases; nucleotides not matched to a gene: 4. This CDR3 region has 13 residues. The DNA for the CDR3 is TGTGCCAGTAGTACCGGACTAGCGGCAGAGCAGTACTTC. It yields the protein CASSTGLAAEQYF.

This chain connects TRBV27 to TRBJ2-1; 7 positions agree with TRBD1. The germline V gene has CDR1 MNHEY and CDR2 SMNVEV (reference sequence). J was trimmed by 7 bases and V by 0 bases; bases with no gene match: 3. The CDR3 has 14 amino acids. CDR3 nucleotide sequence: TGTGCCAGCAGTTTATCTCCAGGGGGAAATGAGCAGTTCTTC. Translated: CASSLSPGGNEQFF.

The CDR3: CASSPYLLAGGPTGELFF. The CDR3 region has the DNA TGCGCCAGCAGTCCTTATTTACTAGCGGGAGGGCCGACCGGGGAGCTGTTTTTT. This chain uses TRBV10-1 with TRBJ2-2; 13 bases match TRBD2. V shed 5 bases, J shed 5 bases, and the junction held 11 bases outside the gene matches. Germline V gene sequence: CDR1 WNHNN, CDR2 SYGVQD (reference sequence). The CDR3 is 18 residues long.

The chain employs TRBV5-1 and TRBJ2-1; D is unclear. Between the trimmed V and J ends, which lost 0 bases and 4 bases, there was a span of 14 bases. The CDR3 is 16 amino acids. Germline CDR1 and CDR2: SGHRS and YFSETQ. CDR3 loop: CASSLVASTSYNEQFF. CDR3 bases: TGCGCCAGCAGCTTGGTAGCCTCGACGAGTTACAATGAGCAGTTCTTC.

The chain combines TRBV6-1 with TRBJ1-5; 7 bases line up with TRBD1. The CDR3 has 14 residues. Germline CDR1 MNHNS, CDR2 SASEGT. V lost 4 bases and J lost 3; bases outside the gene matches: 3. The CDR3 DNA follows: TGTGCCAGCAGTGTGACAGGGAACAATCAGCCCCAGCATTTT. Translation gives CASSVTGNNQPQHF.

The V and J genes are TRBV5-4 and TRBJ1-2; possible D gene TRBD1, 5 bases. The CDR3 totals 15 residues. Trimming removed 0 bases from V and 4 bases from J, with 13 bases in between. CDR1 is SGHNT, CDR2 YYREEE, per germline (reference sequence). In DNA, the CDR3 is TGTGCCAGCAGCTTGGTCCAGGGAAAGGCCTATGGCTACACCTTC. Translating it yields CASSLVQGKAYGYTF.

This chain uses TRBV11-2 with TRBJ1-2, with D tentatively TRBD1 (5 bases). V lost 0 bases to trimming and J lost 3 bases, with 11 bases between them. CDR1 SGHAT and CDR2 FQNNGV come from the germline V gene. This CDR3 has 15 residues. The CDR3 DNA sequence: TGTGCCAGCAGCTTAGATCCGGGGGTACACTATGGCTACACCTTC. Translation: CASSLDPGVHYGYTF.

The chain has TRBV5-4 and TRBJ2-7; TRBD2 is a possible D gene (6 bases). Germline values: CDR1 SGHNT, CDR2 YYREEE (reference sequence). The CDR3 spans 13 residues. Between the trimmed V and J ends, which lost 4 bases and 2 bases, there was a span of 10 bases. CDR3 sequence reads: CASSGEATYEQYF. The CDR3 DNA sequence: TGTGCCAGCAGCGGGGAGGCTACCTACGAGCAGTACTTC.

This sequence joins TRBV27 and TRBJ2-7; TRBD1 aligns across 8 bases. After removal of 6 bases from V and 6 bases from J, the junction contained 4 bases not matched to a gene. The CDR3 totals 12 residues. Germline assignment: CDR1 MNHEY and CDR2 SMNVEV (reference sequence). This chain's CDR3 is CASRSTGAEQYF. CDR3 coding DNA: TGTGCCAGCAGGTCGACAGGGGCCGAGCAGTACTTC.

The V call is TRBV5-4, the J call TRBJ2-1, with 9 bases aligning to TRBD1. V dropped 1 base and J dropped 6; count of bases not matched to a gene: 5. The CDR3 extends over 15 amino acids. Germline V gene data show CDR1 as SGHNT and CDR2 as YYREEE (reference sequence). The chain's CDR3 is CASSLSGQGINEQFF. Here the CDR3 DNA reads TGTGCCAGCAGCTTGAGCGGACAGGGGATCAATGAGCAGTTCTTC. The variable domain in full, with the rest retrieved from reference TRBV5-4 and TRBJ2-1, is ETGVTQSPTHLIKTRGQQVTLRCSSQSGHNTVSWYQQALGQGPQFIFQYYREEENGRGNFPPRFSGLQFPNYSSELNVNALELDDSALYLCASSLSGQGINEQFFGPGTRLTVL.